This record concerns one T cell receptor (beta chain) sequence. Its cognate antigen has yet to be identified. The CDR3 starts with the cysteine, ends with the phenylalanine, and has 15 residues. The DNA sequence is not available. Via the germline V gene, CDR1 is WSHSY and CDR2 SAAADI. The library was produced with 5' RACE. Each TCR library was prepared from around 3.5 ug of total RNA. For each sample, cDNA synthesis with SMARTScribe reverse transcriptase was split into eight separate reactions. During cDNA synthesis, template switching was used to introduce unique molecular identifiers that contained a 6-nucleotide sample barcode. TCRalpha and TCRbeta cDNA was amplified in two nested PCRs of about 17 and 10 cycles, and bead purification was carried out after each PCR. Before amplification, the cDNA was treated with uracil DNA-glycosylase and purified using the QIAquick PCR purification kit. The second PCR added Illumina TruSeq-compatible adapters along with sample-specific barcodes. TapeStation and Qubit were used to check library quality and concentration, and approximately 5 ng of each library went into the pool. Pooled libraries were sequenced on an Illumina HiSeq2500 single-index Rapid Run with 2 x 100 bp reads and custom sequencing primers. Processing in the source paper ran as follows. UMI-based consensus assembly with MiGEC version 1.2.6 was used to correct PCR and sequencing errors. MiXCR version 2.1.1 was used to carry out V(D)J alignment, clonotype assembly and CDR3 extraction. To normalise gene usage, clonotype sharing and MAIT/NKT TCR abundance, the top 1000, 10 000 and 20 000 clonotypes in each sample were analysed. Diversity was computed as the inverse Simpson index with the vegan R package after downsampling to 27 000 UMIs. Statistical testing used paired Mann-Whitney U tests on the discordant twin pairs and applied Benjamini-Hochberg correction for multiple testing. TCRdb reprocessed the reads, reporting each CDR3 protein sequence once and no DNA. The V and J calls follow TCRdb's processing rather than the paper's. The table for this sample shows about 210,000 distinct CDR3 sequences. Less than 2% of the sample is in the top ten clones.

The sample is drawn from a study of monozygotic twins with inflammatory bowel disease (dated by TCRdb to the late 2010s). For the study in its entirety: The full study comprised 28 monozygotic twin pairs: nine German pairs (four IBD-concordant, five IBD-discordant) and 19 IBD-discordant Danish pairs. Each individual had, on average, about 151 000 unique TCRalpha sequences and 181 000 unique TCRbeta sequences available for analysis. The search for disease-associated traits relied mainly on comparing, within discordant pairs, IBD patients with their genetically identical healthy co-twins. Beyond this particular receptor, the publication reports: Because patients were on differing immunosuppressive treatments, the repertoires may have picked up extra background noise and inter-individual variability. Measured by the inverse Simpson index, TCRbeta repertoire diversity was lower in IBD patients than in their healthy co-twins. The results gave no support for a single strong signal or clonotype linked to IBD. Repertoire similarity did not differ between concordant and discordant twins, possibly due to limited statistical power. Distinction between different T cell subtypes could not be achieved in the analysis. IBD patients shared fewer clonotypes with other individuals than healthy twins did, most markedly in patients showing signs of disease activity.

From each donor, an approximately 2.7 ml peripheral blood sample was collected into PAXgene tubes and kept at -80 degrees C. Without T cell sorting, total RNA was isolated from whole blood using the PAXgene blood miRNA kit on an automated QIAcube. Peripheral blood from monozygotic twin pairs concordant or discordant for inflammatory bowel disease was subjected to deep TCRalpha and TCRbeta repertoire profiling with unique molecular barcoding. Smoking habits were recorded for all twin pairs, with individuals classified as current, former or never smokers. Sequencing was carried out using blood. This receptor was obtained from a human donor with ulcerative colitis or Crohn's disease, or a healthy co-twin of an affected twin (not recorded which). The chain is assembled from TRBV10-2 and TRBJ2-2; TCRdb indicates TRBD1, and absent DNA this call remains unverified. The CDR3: CASFDGTGRTGELFF.